The rows below give T cell receptor beta chains drawn from one sample of a study of Graves' ophthalmopathy and Graves' hyperthyroidism. TCRdb analysed the multiplex PCR reads with MiXCR anew, one entry per CDR3 protein. The sample lists 400,000 to 450,000 distinct CDR3 sequences, roughly 21% occurring once. The specimen was peripheral blood. The receptors come from a woman under 30 with stable Graves' hyperthyroidism. The CDR3 runs from the conserved cysteine through the conserved F or W. A D gene is named only where the DNA matches it firmly. Rows give clone size only sometimes, using once, few, many, or a class for an expanded clone.

abundance	v_gene	d_gene	len	j_gene	CDR3aa	CDR3nt
many	TRBV25-1	.	14	TRBJ2-5	CASSDYRSQETQYF	TGTGCCAGCAGTGATTACAGGTCCCAAGAGACCCAGTACTTC
many	TRBV28	.	14	TRBJ2-5	CASSLLSPQETQYF	TGTGCCAGCAGTTTACTTTCACCCCAAGAGACCCAGTACTTC
many	TRBV5-8	.	14	TRBJ1-6	CASSPPSRASPLHF	TGTGCCAGCAGTCCCCCCTCCCGAGCGTCACCCCTCCACTTT
many	TRBV6-1	.	14	TRBJ2-7	CASSEGNTAYEQYF	TGTGCCAGCAGTGAAGGTAATACCGCCTACGAGCAGTACTTC
.	TRBV27	TRBD1	15	TRBJ2-5	CASSRSLQGWETQYF	TGTGCCAGCAGTCGCAGCCTACAGGGGTGGGAGACCCAGTACTTC
many	TRBV6-2/TRBV6-3	.	13	TRBJ1-1	CASSIAPNTEAFF	TGTGCCAGCAGTATAGCACCGAACACTGAAGCTTTCTTT
many	TRBV2	.	15	TRBJ2-2	CASSELSQNTGELFF	TGTGCCAGCAGTGAGCTCAGTCAGAACACCGGGGAGCTGTTTTTT
many	TRBV20-1	.	12	TRBJ1-1	CSARRQNTEAFF	TGCAGTGCTAGACGGCAGAACACTGAAGCTTTCTTT
.	TRBV29-1	.	12	TRBJ1-2	CSVEAINYGYTF	TGCAGCGTTGAGGCGATTAACTATGGCTACACCTTC
.	TRBV20-1	.	13	TRBJ2-5	CSASGLRQETQYF	TGCAGTGCTAGTGGACTCCGGCAAGAGACCCAGTACTTC
many	TRBV7-8	.	15	TRBJ1-2	CASSLRDGGGYGYTF	TGTGCCAGCAGCTTAAGGGACGGAGGGGGCTATGGCTACACCTTC
many	TRBV20-1	TRBD1	20	TRBJ2-5	CSARDLWTGGTFKPQETQYF	TGCAGTGCTAGAGATTTGTGGACAGGGGGAACATTTAAACCGCAAGAGACCCAGTACTTC
many	TRBV5-1	TRBD2	15	TRBJ2-5	CASSSDTSEAETQYF	TGCGCCAGCAGTTCAGACACTAGCGAGGCAGAGACCCAGTACTTC
few	TRBV7-8	TRBD2	19	TRBJ2-5	CASIVISQGLAGGTETQYF	TGTGCCAGCATCGTTATTTCACAGGGACTAGCGGGAGGTACTGAGACCCAGTACTTC
.	TRBV6-1	.	13	TRBJ1-5	CASSAEKFRPQHF	TGTGCCAGCAGTGCCGAGAAATTTCGGCCCCAGCATTTT
many	TRBV6-2/TRBV6-3	TRBD1	18	TRBJ2-7	CASSYSIPYRQGSYEQYF	TGTGCCAGCAGTTACTCGATCCCATACCGACAGGGCTCCTACGAGCAGTACTTC
.	TRBV6-1	.	14	TRBJ2-5	CASSEVAGQETQYF	TGTGCCAGCAGTGAAGTAGCAGGGCAAGAGACCCAGTACTTC
many	TRBV6-1	TRBD1	14	TRBJ1-2	CASSPDTGVQGYTF	TGTGCCAGCAGCCCCGACACAGGGGTACAGGGCTACACCTTC
once	TRBV12-3/TRBV12-4	.	11	TRBJ1-1	CASSQTQGAFF	TGTGCCAGCAGTCAAACCCAAGGGGCTTTCTTT
.	TRBV6-1	TRBD1	15	TRBJ1-2	CASSEGRQGRYGYTF	TGTGCCAGCAGTGAAGGGCGACAGGGGAGGTATGGCTACACCTTC
many	TRBV6-5	TRBD2	15	TRBJ2-2	CASSVLAGGTGELFF	TGTGCCAGCAGTGTACTAGCGGGAGGCACCGGGGAGCTGTTTTTT
many	TRBV30	.	12	TRBJ2-7	CAWTQIGYEQYF	TGTGCCTGGACCCAAATAGGGTACGAGCAGTACTTC
many	TRBV19	TRBD1	16	TRBJ1-3	CASSLRTGAAGNTIYF	TGTGCCAGTAGTCTCCGGACAGGGGCGGCTGGAAACACCATATATTTT
few	TRBV30	TRBD1	14	TRBJ1-1	CAWRDRGLGTEAFF	TGTGCCTGGAGGGACAGGGGGTTAGGCACTGAAGCTTTCTTT
many	TRBV6-5	.	18	TRBJ1-6	CASSYSFHELGLGSPLHF	TGTGCCAGCAGTTACTCGTTCCACGAGTTGGGCTTAGGTTCACCCCTCCACTTT
few	TRBV11-1	.	16	TRBJ1-2	CASSGPGGALDYGYTF	TGTGCCAGCAGCGGGCCAGGTGGGGCGCTTGACTATGGCTACACCTTC
many	TRBV20-1	TRBD2	17	TRBJ2-5	CSARKGLAGGEVETQYF	TGCAGTGCTAGGAAGGGACTAGCGGGAGGAGAAGTGGAGACCCAGTACTTC
many	TRBV11-2	.	17	TRBJ2-6	CASSLDLWRAGANVLTF	TGTGCCAGCAGCTTAGATCTTTGGAGGGCTGGGGCCAACGTCCTGACTTTC
many	TRBV4-3	.	21	TRBJ2-6	CASSQGHDPRGSWSGANVLTF	TGCGCCAGCAGCCAAGGCCATGACCCTAGGGGCTCCTGGTCTGGGGCCAACGTCCTGACTTTC
many	TRBV20-1	.	16	TRBJ1-6	CSARLGAGSYNSPLHF	TGCAGTGCTAGATTGGGTGCGGGCTCCTATAATTCACCCCTCCACTTT
many	TRBV30	.	13	TRBJ2-7	CAWSVRPPYEQYF	TGTGCCTGGAGTGTACGTCCTCCCTACGAGCAGTACTTC
.	TRBV27	.	14	TRBJ2-7	CASSTGQMTYEQYF	TGTGCCAGCAGTACCGGACAGATGACCTACGAGCAGTACTTC
.	TRBV28	.	13	TRBJ1-1	CASSFPQLTEAFF	TGTGCCAGCAGTTTCCCTCAGCTCACTGAAGCTTTCTTT
many	TRBV20-1	TRBD2	16	TRBJ2-7	CSASTTLAGGSYEQYF	TGCAGTGCTTCAACCACACTAGCGGGAGGGTCCTACGAGCAGTACTTC
.	TRBV6-1	.	14	TRBJ1-2	CASYPAGGNYGYTF	TGTGCCAGCTACCCCGCGGGGGGAAACTATGGCTACACCTTC
many	TRBV6-5	.	13	TRBJ1-1	CASNQQGYGEAFF	TGTGCCAGCAATCAGCAGGGTTACGGTGAAGCTTTCTTT
few	TRBV6-5	.	15	TRBJ2-4	CASSSRGRAKNIQYF	TGTGCCAGCAGTTCCCGGGGGAGAGCCAAAAACATTCAGTACTTC
many	TRBV12-3/TRBV12-4	.	15	TRBJ1-5	CASSLAPGGGQPQHF	TGTGCCAGCAGTTTAGCGCCCGGGGGGGGTCAGCCCCAGCATTTT
.	TRBV7-2	.	14	TRBJ1-2	CASSLDTSSYGYTF	TGTGCCAGCAGCTTAGACACGTCTTCCTATGGCTACACCTTC
many	TRBV12-3/TRBV12-4	.	16	TRBJ1-3	CASSFLQGLPGNTIYF	TGTGCCAGCAGTTTTCTTCAGGGCCTTCCTGGAAACACCATATATTTT
.	TRBV11-1	TRBD2	15	TRBJ2-5	CASSSGGSGSGTQYF	TGTGCCAGCAGCTCAGGCGGTAGCGGGAGCGGTACCCAGTACTTC
many	TRBV18	.	14	TRBJ2-5	CASSRREIAETQYF	TGTGCCAGCTCACGAAGAGAGATCGCAGAGACCCAGTACTTC
many	TRBV29-1	.	13	TRBJ2-5	CSVGQGSQETQYF	TGCAGCGTGGGGCAGGGCTCCCAAGAGACCCAGTACTTC
many	TRBV29-1	TRBD1	18	TRBJ2-6	CSVGDRGQELSGANVLTF	TGCAGCGTTGGGGACAGGGGCCAGGAACTCTCTGGGGCCAACGTCCTGACTTTC
few	TRBV29-1	TRBD2	15	TRBJ2-7	CSVVPGTSGMYEQYF	TGCAGCGTTGTCCCCGGGACTAGCGGGATGTACGAGCAGTACTTC
many	TRBV7-2	TRBD1	15	TRBJ1-2	CASSLRPGQGYGYTF	TGTGCCAGCAGCTTACGTCCAGGACAGGGTTATGGCTACACCTTC
many	TRBV6-1	TRBD1	13	TRBJ1-1	CASKGDTGGEAFF	TGTGCCAGCAAAGGGGATACAGGGGGTGAAGCTTTCTTT
many	TRBV15	.	15	TRBJ2-2	CATSSLRLVPGELFF	TGTGCCACCAGCAGCCTGAGACTAGTTCCCGGGGAGCTGTTTTTT